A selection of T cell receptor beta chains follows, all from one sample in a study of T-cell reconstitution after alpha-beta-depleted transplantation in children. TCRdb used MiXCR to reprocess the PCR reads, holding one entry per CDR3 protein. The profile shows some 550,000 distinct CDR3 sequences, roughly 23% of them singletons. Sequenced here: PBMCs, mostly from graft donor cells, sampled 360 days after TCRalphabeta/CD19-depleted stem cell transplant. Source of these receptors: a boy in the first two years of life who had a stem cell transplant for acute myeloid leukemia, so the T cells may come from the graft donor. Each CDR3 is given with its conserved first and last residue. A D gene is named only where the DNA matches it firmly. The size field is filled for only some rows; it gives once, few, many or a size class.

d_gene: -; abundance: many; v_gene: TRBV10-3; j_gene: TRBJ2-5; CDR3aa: CAISPGEWETQYF; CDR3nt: TGTGCCATCAGTCCAGGGGAGTGGGAGACCCAGTACTTC
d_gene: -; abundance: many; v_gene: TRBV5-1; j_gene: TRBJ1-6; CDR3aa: CASSGAGSHNSPLHF; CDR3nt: TGCGCCAGCAGCGGAGCGGGGTCCCATAATTCACCCCTCCACTTT
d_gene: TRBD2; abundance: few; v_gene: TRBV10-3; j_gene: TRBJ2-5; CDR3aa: CAISEKGLAGPGETQYF; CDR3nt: TGTGCCATCAGTGAGAAGGGACTAGCGGGGCCGGGGGAGACCCAGTACTTC
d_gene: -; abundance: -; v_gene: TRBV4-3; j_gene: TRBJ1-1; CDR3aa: CASRSGEGRNTEAFF; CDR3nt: TGCGCCAGCAGGTCGGGAGAAGGGAGAAACACTGAAGCTTTCTTT
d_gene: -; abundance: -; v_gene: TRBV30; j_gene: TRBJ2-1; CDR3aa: CAWSVSYNEQFF; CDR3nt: TGTGCCTGGAGTGTCTCGTACAATGAGCAGTTCTTC
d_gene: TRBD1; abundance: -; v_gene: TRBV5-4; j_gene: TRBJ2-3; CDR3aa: CASSLAGTELTDTQYF; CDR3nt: TGTGCCAGCAGCTTGGCCGGGACAGAACTCACAGATACGCAGTATTTT
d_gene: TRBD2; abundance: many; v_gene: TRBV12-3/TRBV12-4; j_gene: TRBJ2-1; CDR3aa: CASRDSGTSGKYEQFF; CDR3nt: TGTGCCAGCAGGGACTCCGGGACTAGCGGGAAATATGAGCAGTTCTTC
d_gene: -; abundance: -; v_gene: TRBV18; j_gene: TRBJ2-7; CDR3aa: CASSGGPGMEQYF; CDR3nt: TGTGCCAGCTCAGGGGGACCGGGGATGGAGCAGTACTTC
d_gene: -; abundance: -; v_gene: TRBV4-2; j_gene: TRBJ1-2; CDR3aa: CAMGPGLNRYANYGYTF; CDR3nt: TGTGCCATGGGCCCGGGGCTGAATAGGTATGCCAACTATGGCTACACCTTC
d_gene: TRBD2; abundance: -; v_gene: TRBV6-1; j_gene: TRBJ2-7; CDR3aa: CASSAPGLAIYEQYF; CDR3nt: TGTGCCAGCAGTGCACCGGGACTAGCAATATACGAGCAGTACTTC
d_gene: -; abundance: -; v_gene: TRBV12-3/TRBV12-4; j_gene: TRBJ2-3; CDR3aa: CASSLGTVFTDTQYF; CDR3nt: TGTGCCAGCAGTTTAGGGACAGTGTTCACAGATACGCAGTATTTT
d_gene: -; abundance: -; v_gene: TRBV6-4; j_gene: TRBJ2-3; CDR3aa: CASSASDRSTDTQYF; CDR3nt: TGTGCCAGCAGTGCTAGCGACCGAAGCACAGATACGCAGTATTTT
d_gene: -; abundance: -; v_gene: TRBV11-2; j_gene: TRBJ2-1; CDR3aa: CASSPADSDISYNEQFF; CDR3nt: TGTGCCAGCAGCCCAGCCGATTCGGATATTTCCTACAATGAGCAGTTCTTC
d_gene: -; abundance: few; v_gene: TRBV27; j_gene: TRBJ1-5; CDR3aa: CASSPAPAGNQPQHF; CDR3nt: TGTGCCAGCAGTCCGGCGCCAGCGGGCAATCAGCCCCAGCATTTT
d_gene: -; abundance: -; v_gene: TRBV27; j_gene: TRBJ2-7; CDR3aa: CASSLRGLGAEQYF; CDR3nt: TGTGCCAGCAGTTTACGGGGCCTCGGAGCTGAGCAGTACTTC
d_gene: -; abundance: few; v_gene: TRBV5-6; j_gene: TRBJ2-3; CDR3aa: CASSFVTGMIADTQYF; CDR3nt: TGTGCCAGCAGCTTTGTCACAGGGATGATCGCAGATACGCAGTATTTT
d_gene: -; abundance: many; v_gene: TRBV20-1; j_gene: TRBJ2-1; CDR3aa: CSARDDSPYNEQFF; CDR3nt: TGCAGTGCTAGAGATGACAGCCCCTACAATGAGCAGTTCTTC
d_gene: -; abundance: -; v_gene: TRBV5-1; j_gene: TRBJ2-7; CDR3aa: CASSLRRWTYEQYF; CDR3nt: TGCGCCAGCAGCTTGCGTCGGTGGACCTACGAGCAGTACTTC
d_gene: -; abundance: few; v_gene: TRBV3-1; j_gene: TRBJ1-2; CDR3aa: CASSQSTGNYGYTF; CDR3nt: TGTGCCAGCAGCCAATCCACAGGGAACTATGGCTACACCTTC
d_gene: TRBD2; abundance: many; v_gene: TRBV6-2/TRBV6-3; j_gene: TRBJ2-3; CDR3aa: CASSWRYDSPSGEVDTQYF; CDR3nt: TGTGCCAGCAGTTGGAGGTACGATTCCCCTAGCGGGGAGGTGGATACGCAGTATTTT
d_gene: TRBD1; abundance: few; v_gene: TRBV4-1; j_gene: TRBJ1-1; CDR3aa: CASSQLWTGSPSDTEAFF; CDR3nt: TGCGCCAGCAGCCAACTCTGGACAGGGAGTCCTAGCGACACTGAAGCTTTCTTT
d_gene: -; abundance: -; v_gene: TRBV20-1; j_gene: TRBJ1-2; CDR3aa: CSATVLGTHYGYTF; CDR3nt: TGCAGTGCTACAGTGTTGGGGACACACTATGGCTACACCTTC
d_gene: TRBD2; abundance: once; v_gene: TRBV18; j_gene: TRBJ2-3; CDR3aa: CASSPASSGGTTDTQYF; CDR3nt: TGTGCCAGCTCACCAGCGTCTAGCGGGGGGACCACAGATACGCAGTATTTT
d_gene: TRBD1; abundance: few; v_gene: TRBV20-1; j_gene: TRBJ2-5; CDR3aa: CSASPSGRQGTETQYF; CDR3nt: TGCAGTGCTAGCCCAAGCGGAAGACAGGGTACGGAGACCCAGTACTTC
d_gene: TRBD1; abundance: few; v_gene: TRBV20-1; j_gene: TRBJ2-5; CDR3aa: CSASDRAKTQYF; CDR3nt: TGCAGTGCTTCTGACAGGGCCAAGACCCAGTACTTC
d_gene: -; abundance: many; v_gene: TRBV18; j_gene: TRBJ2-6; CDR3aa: CASSPASSGANVLTF; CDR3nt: TGTGCCAGCTCACCAGCAAGCTCTGGGGCCAACGTCCTGACTTTC
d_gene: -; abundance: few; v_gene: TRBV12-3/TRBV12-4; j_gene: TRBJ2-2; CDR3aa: CASSSRQANTGELFF; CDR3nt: TGTGCCAGCAGTTCCCGACAGGCGAACACCGGGGAGCTGTTTTTT
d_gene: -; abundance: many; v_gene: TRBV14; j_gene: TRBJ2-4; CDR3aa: CASSHFTAKNIQYF; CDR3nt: TGTGCCAGCAGCCATTTTACCGCCAAAAACATTCAGTACTTC
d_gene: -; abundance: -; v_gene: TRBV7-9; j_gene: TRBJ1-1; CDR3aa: CAVREGANTEAFF; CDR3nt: TGTGCCGTCAGGGAGGGCGCGAACACTGAAGCTTTCTTT
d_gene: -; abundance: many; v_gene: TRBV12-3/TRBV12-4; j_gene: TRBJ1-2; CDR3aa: CASSLALVQGYTF; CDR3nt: TGTGCCAGCAGTTTAGCGCTCGTGCAAGGCTACACCTTC
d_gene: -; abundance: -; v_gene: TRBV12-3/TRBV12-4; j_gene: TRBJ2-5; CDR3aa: CASTTTVRETQYF; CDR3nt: TGTGCCAGCACCACGACAGTCAGGGAGACCCAGTACTTC
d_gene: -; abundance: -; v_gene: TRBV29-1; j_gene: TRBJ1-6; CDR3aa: CSVQERGDNSPLHF; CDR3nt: TGCAGCGTCCAGGAAAGGGGTGATAATTCACCCCTCCACTTT
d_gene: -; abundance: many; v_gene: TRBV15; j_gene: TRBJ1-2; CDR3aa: CATSRGNTGMYYGYTF; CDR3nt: TGTGCCACCAGCAGAGGGAATACAGGGATGTACTATGGCTACACCTTC
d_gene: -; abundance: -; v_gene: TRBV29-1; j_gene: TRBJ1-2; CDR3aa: CSVEVGTRHGYTF; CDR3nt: TGCAGCGTTGAAGTGGGGACCCGTCATGGCTACACCTTC
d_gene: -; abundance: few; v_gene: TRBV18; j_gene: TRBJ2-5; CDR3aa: CASSPDGRGETQYF; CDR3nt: TGTGCCAGCTCACCGGACGGACGGGGAGAGACCCAGTACTTC
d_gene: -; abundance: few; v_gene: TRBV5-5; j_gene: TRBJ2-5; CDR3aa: CASSLPITRDQETQYF; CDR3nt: TGTGCCAGCAGCTTGCCCATAACCCGGGACCAAGAGACCCAGTACTTC
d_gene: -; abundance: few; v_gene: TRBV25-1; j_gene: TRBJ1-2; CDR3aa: CASSEINSLTPHGYTF; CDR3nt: TGTGCCAGCAGTGAAATTAACAGCCTCACGCCCCATGGCTACACCTTC
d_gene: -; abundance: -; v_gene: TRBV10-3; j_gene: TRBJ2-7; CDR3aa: CAISESTTDYEQYF; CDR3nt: TGTGCCATCAGTGAGTCCACTACTGATTACGAGCAGTACTTC
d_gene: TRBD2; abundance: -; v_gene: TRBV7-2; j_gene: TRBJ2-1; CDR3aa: CASSERGLAGGPVYAFF; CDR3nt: TGTGCCAGCAGCGAACGGGGACTAGCGGGGGGGCCGGTTTACGCGTTCTTC
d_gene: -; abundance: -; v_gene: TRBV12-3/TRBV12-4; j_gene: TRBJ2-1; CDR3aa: CASSFIGSGEQFF; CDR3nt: TGTGCCAGCAGTTTTATCGGGAGCGGTGAGCAGTTCTTC
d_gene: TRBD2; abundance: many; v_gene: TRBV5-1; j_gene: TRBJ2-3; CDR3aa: CASSEGTSGVRTDTQYF; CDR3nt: TGCGCCAGCAGCGAGGGGACTAGCGGGGTACGCACAGATACGCAGTATTTT
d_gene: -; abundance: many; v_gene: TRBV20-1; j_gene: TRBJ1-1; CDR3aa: CSARAGGFREAFF; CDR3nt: TGCAGTGCTAGAGCAGGAGGGTTCCGAGAAGCTTTCTTT
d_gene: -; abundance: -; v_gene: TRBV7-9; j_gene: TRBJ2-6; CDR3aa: CASRSQTGSGANVLTF; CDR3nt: TGTGCCAGCAGGTCCCAAACAGGGTCTGGGGCCAACGTCCTGACTTTC
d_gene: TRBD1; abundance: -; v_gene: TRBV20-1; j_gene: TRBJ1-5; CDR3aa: CSAPTGAYNQPQHF; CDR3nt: TGCAGTGCTCCGACAGGGGCCTACAATCAGCCCCAGCATTTT
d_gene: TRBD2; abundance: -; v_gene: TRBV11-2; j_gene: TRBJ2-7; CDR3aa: CASSWRLARGDEQYF; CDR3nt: TGTGCCAGCAGCTGGAGACTAGCGCGCGGCGACGAGCAGTACTTC
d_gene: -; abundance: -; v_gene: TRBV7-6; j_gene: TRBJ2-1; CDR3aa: CASSISHAYNEQFF; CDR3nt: TGTGCCAGCAGCATATCACACGCCTACAATGAGCAGTTCTTC
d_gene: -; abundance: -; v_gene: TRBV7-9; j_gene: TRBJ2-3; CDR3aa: CASSPHPLDTKPDTQYF; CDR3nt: TGTGCCAGCAGCCCACATCCGCTGGACACCAAACCAGATACGCAGTATTTT
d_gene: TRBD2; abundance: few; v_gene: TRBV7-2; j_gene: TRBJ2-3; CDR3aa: CASSDGGGDTQYF; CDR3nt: TGTGCCAGCAGTGATGGGGGGGGAGATACGCAGTATTTT
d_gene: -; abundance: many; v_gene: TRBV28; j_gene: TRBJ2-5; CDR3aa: CASRGLQTQYF; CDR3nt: TGTGCCAGCAGGGGACTTCAGACCCAGTACTTC
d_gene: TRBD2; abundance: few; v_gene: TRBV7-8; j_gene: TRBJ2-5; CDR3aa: CASSRGLAGGTLQETQYF; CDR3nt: TGTGCCAGCAGCCGTGGACTAGCGGGGGGGACCTTACAAGAGACCCAGTACTTC
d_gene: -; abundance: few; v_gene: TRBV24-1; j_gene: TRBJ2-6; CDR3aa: CATSKGTSGANVLTF; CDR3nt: TGTGCCACCAGCAAAGGGACCTCTGGGGCCAACGTCCTGACTTTC
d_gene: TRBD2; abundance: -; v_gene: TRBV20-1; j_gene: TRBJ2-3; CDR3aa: CSARDSRGGPYTQYF; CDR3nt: TGCAGTGCTAGAGATTCTCGCGGGGGTCCTTATACGCAGTATTTT
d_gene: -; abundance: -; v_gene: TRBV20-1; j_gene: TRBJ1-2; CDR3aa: CSARRTVGPYGYTF; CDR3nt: TGCAGTGCTAGACGGACAGTTGGCCCCTATGGCTACACCTTC
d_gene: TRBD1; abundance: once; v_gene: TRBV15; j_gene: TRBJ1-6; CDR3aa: CATSRDDRGRRPLHF; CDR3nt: TGTGCCACCAGCAGAGACGACAGGGGGCGGAGACCCCTCCACTTT
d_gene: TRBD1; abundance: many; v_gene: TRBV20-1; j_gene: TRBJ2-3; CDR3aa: CSAFRDRNTDTQYF; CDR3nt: TGCAGTGCTTTCCGGGACAGGAACACAGATACGCAGTATTTT